This T cell receptor (beta chain) was sequenced for a study of identical twins. There were only healthy Caucasians among the donors. Germline V gene data show CDR1 as SGHTA and CDR2 as FQGNSA. Trimming removed 5 bases at V and 2 bases at J, with 14 bases between. CDR3 size: 15 residues. From the 5' RACE reads, TCRdb called clonotypes with MiXCR, one entry per CDR3 protein. This table has more than 650,000 distinct CDR3 sequences, less than 7% appearing once. This clonotype occurred many times. The chain uses TRBV7-2 and TRBJ2-3; D gene unclear. This TCR was recovered from a man between 18 and 29 years old in good health. Material: naive T cells sorted from blood. Here the CDR3 DNA reads TGTGCCAGCAGCCATGACTGGTCTGTCACAGATACGCAGTATTTT. Amino acid sequence: CASSHDWSVTDTQYF.